This T cell receptor (beta chain) was sequenced for a study of Graves' ophthalmopathy and Graves' hyperthyroidism. V lost 1 base and J 4 bases, leaving 7 bases between the germline ends. Germline loops: CDR1 LGHDT, CDR2 YNNKEL (reference sequence). The CDR3 contains 13 residues. RNA transcripts served as template for amplifying TCR beta CDR3 sequences. HTBI primers served in a first-round RT-PCR, which a second-round multiplex PCR followed. TCRdb itself ran the multiplex PCR reads through MiXCR, one entry per CDR3 protein. The sample contains some 750,000 distinct CDR3 sequences, roughly 40% of which appear only once.

The source is an adult man with Graves' ophthalmopathy. Sequences were obtained from peripheral blood. The chain uses TRBV3-1 and TRBJ1-1; D unclear. CDR3 amino acids: CASSQGGSTEAFF. The CDR3 DNA reads as TGTGCCAGCAGCCAAGGCGGTAGCACTGAAGCTTTCTTT. Full variable domain (remainder filled in from reference TRBV3-1 and TRBJ1-1): DTAVSQTPKYLVTQMGNDKSIKCEQNLGHDTMYWYKQDSKKFLKIMFSYNNKELIINETVPNRFSPKSPDKAHLNLHINSLELGDSAVYFCASSQGGSTEAFFGQGTRLTVV.